These 30 T cell receptor beta chains originate from one sample sequenced in a study of blood T cells in healthy people across ages. Then a second PCR, running about 6 to 12 cycles, was carried out with a sample-barcoded 5' primer and a J-beta primer mix. Each CDR3 protein is one row after TCRdb ran MiXCR on the 5' RACE reads. The sample lists 850,000 to 1,100,000 distinct CDR3 sequences; about two fifths were seen once. The sample was blood. Every receptor here comes from a man between 18 and 35 years old in good health.

The chain joins TRBV20-1 to TRBJ2-4; D is unclear. CDR1 and CDR2 from the germline V gene are DFQATT and SNEGSKA (reference sequence). V lost 2 bases and J 8 bases, leaving 7 bases between the germline ends. CDR3 length: 11 residues. The CDR3 sequence is CSARIRDIQYF. The CDR3 region has the DNA TGCAGTGCTAGAATCCGGGACATTCAGTACTTC.

This clonotype was seen more than once but under ten times. This sequence joins TRBV27 and TRBJ2-1, with D perhaps given as TRBD1 or TRBD2 (5 bases each). Trimming took off 3 bases at V and 13 bases at J, with 19 bases between the two ends. CDR1 is MNHEY and CDR2 is SMNVEV in the germline V gene (reference sequence). The CDR3 covers 14 residues. This chain's CDR3 is CASSLRGLKETQFF. Written as DNA, the CDR3 is TGTGCCAGCAGTTTGAGGGGATTGAAAGAGACCCAGTTCTTC.

This clonotype was seen only a few times. The V and J genes are TRBV20-1 and TRBJ1-6; D perhaps matches TRBD1 (6 bases). Germline values: CDR1 DFQATT, CDR2 SNEGSKA (reference sequence). There are 15 residues in the CDR3. Trimming pared 0 bases from V and 10 bases from J, leaving 16 bases between. The CDR3 DNA follows: TGCAGTGCTAGAGATGGTTACAGGGTAGGATCACCCCTCCACTTT. Residues: CSARDGYRVGSPLHF.

The chain is built from TRBV10-3 and TRBJ2-7; 7 bases align to TRBD1. Germline CDR1 and CDR2: ENHRY and SYGVKD. This CDR3 is built from 15 residues. J lost 3 bases, V lost 3 bases, and 8 bases had no gene match. The CDR3 region has the DNA TGTGCCATCAGTGAATCCCCACGGGACAGCTACGAGCAGTACTTC. Translated, it gives CAISESPRDSYEQYF.

This clonotype was seen a handful of times. The chain couples TRBV4-1 to TRBJ1-5; D is unresolved. CDR1 and CDR2 from the germline V gene are MGHRA and YSYEKL. The CDR3 consists of 14 residues. Between the trimmed V and J ends, which lost 1 base and 5 bases, there was a span of 9 bases. The CDR3 DNA reads TGCGCCAGCAGCCAAGTCGACAAGGATCAGCCCCAGCATTTT. Amino acid sequence: CASSQVDKDQPQHF.

This sequence joins TRBV11-2 and TRBJ2-1, with D possibly being TRBD1 or TRBD2 (5 bases each). Per germline, CDR1 SGHAT and CDR2 FQNNGV. The CDR3 runs 16 residues. V was trimmed by 5 bases and J by 4 bases, leaving 18 bases between them. CDR3 sequence reads: CASSTPTAWGYNEQFF. The CDR3 DNA is TGTGCCAGCAGCACCCCCACAGCGTGGGGGTACAATGAGCAGTTCTTC.

The chain employs TRBV4-2 and TRBJ2-3; the D gene is possibly TRBD2 (5 bases). Trimming cost V 0 bases and J 1 base, with 14 bases left between them. The CDR3 contains 17 residues. The germline V gene encodes CDR1 LGHNA and CDR2 YNFKEQ. The CDR3 sequence: CASSQDEPSRGTDTQYF. The CDR3 DNA is TGTGCCAGCAGCCAAGATGAACCATCGCGGGGCACAGATACGCAGTATTTT.

In this sample, this clonotype turned up a few times. The gene calls are TRBV5-4 and TRBJ2-3, with D possibly being TRBD1 (5 bases). This CDR3 spans 13 amino acids. The V and J ends lost 7 bases and 6 bases respectively, with 15 bases between them. The germline V gene has CDR1 SGHNT and CDR2 YYREEE (reference sequence). CDR3 coding DNA: TGTGCCAGCGGCCAGACAGACGCGGATACGCAGTATTTT. Translating gives CASGQTDADTQYF.

The CDR3 sequence: CASSQYRGHQPQHF. The CDR3 DNA is TGTGCCAGCAGCCAATATCGAGGACATCAGCCCCAGCATTTT. The chain combines TRBV3-1 with TRBJ1-5, with D unclear. The CDR3 length is 14 residues. Trimming shortened V by 2 bases and J by 5 bases, and 10 bases separated the two germline ends. Germline values: CDR1 LGHDT, CDR2 YNNKEL (reference sequence).

The chain is built from TRBV20-1 and TRBJ2-7; 7 nucleotides agree with TRBD1. CDR3 length equals 15 residues. The J segment lost 0 bases and the V segment lost 0 bases, leaving 5 bases of the junction unmatched. Germline lookup yields CDR1 DFQATT and CDR2 SNEGSKA (reference sequence). The CDR3 nucleotides read TGCAGTGCTAGAGATGGGACAGACAGCTCCTACGAGCAGTACTTC. It encodes CSARDGTDSSYEQYF.

The CDR3 is CSAFHRVTPDTEAFF. DNA for the CDR3: TGCAGTGCTTTCCACAGGGTTACTCCGGACACTGAAGCTTTCTTT. This sequence joins TRBV20-1 and TRBJ1-1; possible D gene TRBD1, 6 bases. From germline, CDR1 is DFQATT and CDR2 SNEGSKA (reference sequence). The CDR3 length is 15 residues. Between the trimmed V and J ends, which lost 5 bases and 3 bases, there was a span of 19 bases.

In this sample, this clonotype turned up many times. V gene TRBV5-1 combines with J gene TRBJ1-4; a possible D gene is TRBD1 (6 bases). The V gene lost 4 bases and the J gene lost 4 bases, with 17 bases spanning the gap. The CDR3 contains 16 residues. Germline V gene lookup returns CDR1 SGHRS and CDR2 YFSETQ. Here the CDR3 DNA reads TGCGCCAGCAGCCCCACCCCTCAGGGGATTAATGAAAAACTGTTTTTT. This encodes CASSPTPQGINEKLFF.

The sample holds one count of this clonotype. This chain connects TRBV12-3 or TRBV12-4 to TRBJ1-3; D might be TRBD1 (6 bases). CDR3 length: 14 amino acids. V was pared by 6 bases and J by 0 bases, with 9 bases between. The CDR3 loop reads CASRARGSGNTIYF. The CDR3 region has the DNA TGTGCCAGCAGGGCCAGGGGCTCTGGAAACACCATATATTTT.

The CDR3 region has the DNA TGTGCCAGCAGCCTGAGGGGTATCTCTGAAGCTTTCTTT. The encoded protein is CASSLRGISEAFF. This chain connects TRBV14 to TRBJ1-1; D is possibly TRBD1 (5 bases). Trimming left V 4 bases short and J 6 bases short, with 12 bases between. The CDR3 spans 13 residues. CDR1 is SGHDN, CDR2 FVKESK, per germline.

This chain connects TRBV20-1 to TRBJ2-1, with D unclear. From germline, CDR1 is DFQATT and CDR2 SNEGSKA (reference sequence). The V and J ends lost 3 bases and 9 bases respectively, with 9 bases between them. The CDR3 has 11 residues. CDR3 bases: TGCAGTGCTAGTAGGGCCACTGAGCAGTTCTTC. This codes for CSASRATEQFF.

The chain employs TRBV18 and TRBJ2-1; D may match TRBD1 or TRBD2 (5 bases each). The CDR3 is made up of 17 amino acids. Trimming removed 1 base at V and 0 bases at J, with 13 bases between. Germline-derived CDR1 and CDR2 are KGHSH and LQKENI. The CDR3 nucleotides are TGTGCCAGCTCACCACGGTTCGGGGCAGACTCCTACAATGAGCAGTTCTTC. Protein sequence: CASSPRFGADSYNEQFF.

The chain is built from TRBV18 and TRBJ1-3; D gene ambiguous. CDR3 length: 15 residues. Trimming shortened V by 0 bases and J by 2 bases, and 8 bases separated the two germline ends. Germline-derived CDR1 and CDR2 are KGHSH and LQKENI. For the CDR3, the DNA is TGTGCCAGCTCACCACCGGCGACGGCTGGAAACACCATATATTTT. This sequence encodes CASSPPATAGNTIYF.

The chain carries TRBV24-1 and TRBJ2-1; D call uncertain. This CDR3 has 13 amino acids. V was pared by 3 bases and J by 6 bases, with 8 bases between. Germline V lookup: CDR1 KGHDR, CDR2 SFDVKD. The CDR3 loop reads CATSDAPLNEQFF. The CDR3 DNA follows: TGTGCCACCAGTGATGCGCCACTCAATGAGCAGTTCTTC.

This clonotype has more than one count but fewer than ten. The chain links TRBV20-1 to TRBJ1-2; 8 bases line up with TRBD1. This CDR3 has 14 amino acids. V lost 0 bases and J lost 6; bases outside the gene matches: 6. Per the germline V gene, CDR1 is DFQATT and CDR2 is SNEGSKA (reference sequence). This CDR3 is CSARESQDRDGYTF. In DNA form, the CDR3 reads TGCAGTGCTAGAGAATCCCAGGACAGGGATGGCTACACCTTC.

Many counts were recorded for this clonotype. Relative to the germline gene, one junction end is altered; a read error may explain this. The rearrangement links TRBV4-1 to TRBJ1-1; D is ambiguous. The germline V gene encodes CDR1 MGHRA and CDR2 YSYEKL. The CDR3 contains 13 residues. CDR3 nucleotide sequence: TGTGCCAGCAGTCCCTCCTTGAACACTGAAGCTTTCTTT. It specifies CASSPSLNTEAFF.

This clonotype appeared a single time. One end of the junction is discordant with germline, which a read error may explain. The chain combines TRBV30 with TRBJ1-2; a possible D gene is TRBD1 (5 bases). The CDR3 consists of 12 residues. Per the germline V gene, CDR1 is GTSNPN and CDR2 is SVGIG (reference sequence). CDR3 amino acids: CAGSRGQGGYTF. The CDR3 DNA reads as TGTGCCGGGAGTAGAGGGCAGGGAGGCTACACCTTC. Complete variable domain (other parts from reference TRBV30 and TRBJ1-2): SQTIHQWPATLVQPVGSPLSLECTVEGTSNPNLYWYRQAAGRGLQLLFYSVGIGQISSEVPQNLSASRPQDRQFILSSKKLLLSDSGFYLCAGSRGQGGYTFGSGTRLTVV.

This clonotype was recorded only once. The chain uses TRBV9 and TRBJ2-1; D is uncertain. V lost 0 bases to trimming and J lost 6 bases, with 13 bases between them. Germline values: CDR1 SGDLS, CDR2 YYNGEE. The CDR3 is 15 residues long. CDR3: CASSVGRSQTNEQFF. CDR3 in DNA: TGTGCCAGCAGCGTAGGCAGATCCCAAACCAATGAGCAGTTCTTC. The entire variable domain, with the rest obtained from reference TRBV9 and TRBJ2-1, is as follows: DSGVTQTPKHLITATGQRVTLRCSPRSGDLSVYWYQQSLDQGLQFLIQYYNGEERAKGNILERFSAQQFPDLHSELNLSSLELGDSALYFCASSVGRSQTNEQFFGPGTRLTVL.

The V call is TRBV6-2 or TRBV6-3, the J call TRBJ1-1; 9 bases fit TRBD1. Germline values: CDR1 MNHEY, CDR2 SVGEGT. Losses at the gene ends were 5 bases for V and 9 bases for J; bases not matched to a gene: 10. There are 14 residues in the CDR3. The CDR3 nucleotides read TGTGCCAGCAGTAGACCGGGACAGGGAGAAAAAGCTTTCTTT. Its translation: CASSRPGQGEKAFF.

With respect to this clonotype: The junction does not match germline at one end; this may be a read error. The rearrangement uses TRBV3-1 and TRBJ1-5, with 11 bases lining up with TRBD1. Germline values: CDR1 LGHDT, CDR2 YNNKEL (reference sequence). CDR3 length: 16 amino acids. The CDR3 is CASSQAGTGGNRPQHF. The DNA for the CDR3 is TGTGCCAGCAGCCAAGCTGGGACAGGGGGAAATCGGCCCCAGCATTTT.

In its sample, this clonotype was seen a few times. The chain uses TRBV7-2 and TRBJ2-3; the D call may be TRBD1 or TRBD2 (6 bases each). There are 15 residues in the CDR3. Germline V CDR1 and CDR2: SGHTA, FQGNSA. Trimming left V 4 bases short and J 6 bases short, with 17 bases between. Here the CDR3 reads CASSSLGGRGDTQYF. CDR3 DNA sequence: TGTGCCAGCAGCTCGTTAGGGGGGCGCGGGGATACGCAGTATTTT.

This clonotype has at least ten counts. The V call is TRBV20-1, the J call TRBJ2-3; D unresolved. Germline-derived CDR1 and CDR2 are DFQATT and SNEGSKA (reference sequence). The V gene lost 0 bases and the J gene lost 1 base, with 5 bases spanning the gap. This CDR3 is 13 amino acids long. The CDR3 here is CSARDGRTDTQYF. The CDR3 region has the DNA TGCAGTGCTAGAGATGGCCGCACAGATACGCAGTATTTT.

The V and J genes are TRBV6-5 and TRBJ2-1, with D possibly being TRBD1 (5 bases). V was clipped by 0 bases and J by 6 bases, with 15 bases between them. Germline-derived CDR1 and CDR2 are MNHEY and SVGAGI. The CDR3 covers 16 residues. The CDR3 region has the DNA TGTGCCAGCAGTTACTCGAGGCTGGGCCAGGGCAATGAGCAGTTCTTC. It translates to CASSYSRLGQGNEQFF.

The rearrangement joins TRBV12-3 or TRBV12-4 to TRBJ2-2; perhaps D is TRBD1 or TRBD2 (5 bases each). With 4 bases removed from V and 2 bases from J, the gap between germline ends came to 14 bases. This CDR3 spans 16 amino acids. The CDR3 spells CASSSRDLINTGELFF. The CDR3 region has the DNA TGTGCCAGCAGTTCCCGGGACCTGATTAACACCGGGGAGCTGTTTTTT.

CDR3 DNA sequence: TGTGCCAGCAAGCGTGGACAGGGCACAGATACGCAGTATTTT. Its translation is CASKRGQGTDTQYF. The gene calls are TRBV2 and TRBJ2-3, with TRBD1 matching over 7 bases. The germline gives CDR1 SNHLY, CDR2 FYNNEI. The junction had 5 bases not matched to a gene; V was cut back by 7 bases and J by 1 base. The length of the CDR3 is 14 residues.

This clonotype has ten or more counts. The chain carries TRBV6-5 and TRBJ2-6, with D hard to call. Germline V gene lookup returns CDR1 MNHEY and CDR2 SVGAGI. The length of the CDR3 is 13 residues. CDR3 protein: CATGSSGANVLTF. In DNA, the CDR3 is TGTGCTACCGGGTCGTCTGGGGCCAACGTCCTGACTTTC.